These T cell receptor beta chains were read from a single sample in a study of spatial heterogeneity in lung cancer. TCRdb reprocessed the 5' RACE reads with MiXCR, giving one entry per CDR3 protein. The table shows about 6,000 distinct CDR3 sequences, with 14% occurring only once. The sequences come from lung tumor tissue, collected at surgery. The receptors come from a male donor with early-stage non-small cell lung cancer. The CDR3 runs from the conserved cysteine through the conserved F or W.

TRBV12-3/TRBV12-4	CASSLQDTQYF
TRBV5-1	CASSPDSSGDEQYF
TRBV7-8	CASSPSRMNTEAFF
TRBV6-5	CASSRGTSGKSYNEQFF
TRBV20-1	CSAMPGAGTEAFF
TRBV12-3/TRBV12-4	CASSSGGSGANVLTF
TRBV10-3	CAIRVYSGPSYEQYF
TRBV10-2	CASSESSGTTYEQYF
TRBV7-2	CASSLGARLGEQYF
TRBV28	CASSFIAGGPFSEQYF
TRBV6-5	CASSPRDGYTGELFF
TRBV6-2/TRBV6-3	CASSYSILRGQQETQYF
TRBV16	CASGDATYEQYF
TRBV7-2	CASSSGQGNGYTF
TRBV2	CASTREKLAGELFF
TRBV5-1	CASSLETGGGYEQYF
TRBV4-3	CASSQVAGQANTIYF
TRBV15	CATSLLGAGPYNEQFF
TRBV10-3	CATLAGGPDEQYF
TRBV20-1	CSPLGNVNEQFF
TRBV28	CASTEGGQGAGETQYF
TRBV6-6	CASSSDRGYGYTF
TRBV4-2	CASSQVLGRGTYNEQFF
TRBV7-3	CASSLNGRRQETQYF
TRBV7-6	CASSSIQGAAEKLFF
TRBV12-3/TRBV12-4	CASSTGQPTGELFF
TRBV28	CASGEQLLTYNEQFF
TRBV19	CASTQPGVAKNIQYF
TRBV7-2	CASSPGTVGEKLFF
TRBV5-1	CASSLDGQPQHF
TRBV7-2	CASSLRPSGTNTGELFF
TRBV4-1	CASSQVDGPQHF
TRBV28	CASAGLPDGYTF
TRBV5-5	CASRRRGASGANVLTF
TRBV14	CASSQDLGQVNTEAFF
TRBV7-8	CASRNEPSAYTDTQYF
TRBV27	CASSLIGAFHEQYF
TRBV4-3	CASSGLSRGGWTDTQYF
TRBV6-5	CASSYSTGGVSRNTIYF
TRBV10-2	CASSEGNGYTF
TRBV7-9	CASSQGGGRARNEQFF
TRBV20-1	CSARGLVRTDTQYF
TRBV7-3	CASSLTPAGGPTGELFF
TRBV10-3	CAIRDGGTARYEQYF
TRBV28	CASRGGSGATYEQYF
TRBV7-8	CASSLWGEANQPQHF
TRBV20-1	CSARQSNYGYTF
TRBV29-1	CSVDGGTGFTGELFF
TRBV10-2	CASSVWEDGEQYF
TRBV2	CASSLRTGAEAFF
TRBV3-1	CASSPLSGATDTQYF
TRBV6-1	CASSEARVLETQYF
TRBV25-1	CASQGQGGTGELFF
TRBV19	CASSISGDRGTQYF
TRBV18	CASSPSAPTYEQYF
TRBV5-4	CASSLVRTNNEQFF
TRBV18	CASSPRTTTDTQYF
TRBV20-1	CSAFNLGGNEQFF
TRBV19	CASSTTSTDTQYF